This TCR beta chain is drawn from a study of cytomegalovirus exposure and HLA in healthy donors. Findings and caveats of the study: Researchers counted 150 to 200 TCR beta chains as cytomegalovirus-associated. Cytomegalovirus status was reportedly diagnosed by the classifier with high specificity and sensitivity. Confirmation in vitro established that a few CMV-associated chains were specific for CMV antigens. Many donors carried some public TCRs, although rarity characterized most TCR sequences.

The CDR3 length is 15 residues. Germline loops: CDR1 MNHEY, CDR2 SMNVEV (reference sequence). V lost 2 bases and J lost 10; bases outside the gene matches: 6. Concerning this clone itself: Its antigen is undetermined.

Sequencing used immunoSEQ multiplex PCR; TCRdb keeps in-frame clones, though not all of them. Among about 160,000 clones listed, about 95% were seen once. The clonotype originates from a woman younger than 30 in good health and CMV-seronegative. This chain connects TRBV27 to TRBJ1-6, with 9 bases lining up with TRBD1. The sample taken for sequencing was PBMCs. The CDR3 sequence is CASSLATGGWSPLHF. CDR3 in DNA: TGTGCCAGCAGTTTAGCCACAGGGGGCTGGTCACCCCTCCACTTT.